This T cell receptor beta chain derives from a study of blood T cell repertoires in COVID-19. This CDR3 comprises 11 residues. CDR1 is SGHAT, CDR2 FQNNGV, per germline. Trimming cost V 5 bases and J 16 bases; bases outside gene matches: 5. Per the authors' pipeline: Nucleated cell number was recorded as an estimate derived from reference gene primer amplification. The protocol was immunoSEQ multiplex PCR, while the TCRdb copy is restricted to in-frame clones and leaves out a portion. D and trimming were read from the DNA, whereas the V and J calls and clone size are those reported in that table. The sample lists roughly 190,000 clones; approximately 83% were seen once.

The chain uses TRBV11-2 and TRBJ1-6, with 7 positions matching TRBD1. The sequence was obtained from a human donor with acute or convalescent COVID-19. The donor label of this sample is uncertain. The sample was peripheral blood. As DNA, the CDR3 is TGTGCCAGCAGCCAGGGACAGTTTCTCCACTTT. This encodes CASSQGQFLHF.